This TCR beta chain appears in the sequencing data of a study of cytotoxic CD8 clonotypes in ibrutinib-treated CLL. Study-wide points: Sustained-remission patients were sampled at different times than progressing patients were. Clonality was higher at ibrutinib response and returned toward baseline at progression.

Sequencing used immunoSEQ multiplex PCR; TCRdb keeps in-frame clones, though not all of them. Among some 80,000 clones listed, about 85% were seen once. This clone has more than one count but fewer than ten. As yet, its antigen is unknown. Germline lookup yields CDR1 LNHDA and CDR2 SQIVND (reference sequence). V was trimmed by 5 bases and J by 7 bases, leaving 9 bases between them. CDR3 size: 12 residues. The sequence came from a human donor with chronic lymphocytic leukemia. The V call is TRBV19, the J call TRBJ1-5; unclear D gene. This specimen was PBMCs, taken after 12 months of ibrutinib treatment. Here the CDR3 DNA reads TGTGCCAGTAGTTGGGTGGGACAGCCCCAGCATTTT. It translates to CASSWVGQPQHF.